This is a list of T cell receptor beta chains from one sample in a study of blood T cells in healthy people across ages. TCRdb reprocessed the 5' RACE reads via MiXCR and lists one record per CDR3 protein. This sample has 800,000 to 950,000 distinct CDR3 sequences, with 36% found just once. Source material: blood. The origin of the receptors is a man younger than 30 in good health. CDR3s include the opening cysteine and the closing phenylalanine or tryptophan. D genes are given only for firm matches. For some rows the clone size is stated as once, few or many, or as a class when expanded; others skip it.

j_call: TRBJ2-2
d_call: .
v_call: TRBV27
clone_size: .
cdr3_nt: TGTGCCAGCACTATAAGCGGCGGCACCGGGGAGCTGTTTTTT
cdr3_aa: CASTISGGTGELFF

j_call: TRBJ2-3
d_call: .
v_call: TRBV2
clone_size: .
cdr3_nt: TGTGCCAGCATAACAGATACGCAGTATTTT
cdr3_aa: CASITDTQYF

j_call: TRBJ2-5
d_call: TRBD2
v_call: TRBV10-3
clone_size: few
cdr3_nt: TGTGCCCTCGCTAGCGGCCCCCTACAAGAGACCCAGTACTTC
cdr3_aa: CALASGPLQETQYF

j_call: TRBJ2-7
d_call: TRBD1
v_call: TRBV30
clone_size: few
cdr3_nt: TGTGCCACACGGACAGGGGGCCAATACGAGCAGTACTTC
cdr3_aa: CATRTGGQYEQYF

j_call: TRBJ1-1
d_call: .
v_call: TRBV28
clone_size: few
cdr3_nt: TGTGCCAGCATAAGTTCCCGGGGGGCGAAGAACACTGAAGCTTTCTTT
cdr3_aa: CASISSRGAKNTEAFF

j_call: TRBJ2-5
d_call: .
v_call: TRBV27
clone_size: .
cdr3_nt: TGTGCCAGCAGTTTACTACAGGGTTCCCAAGAGACCCAGTACTTC
cdr3_aa: CASSLLQGSQETQYF

j_call: TRBJ1-2
d_call: TRBD1
v_call: TRBV12-3/TRBV12-4
clone_size: many
cdr3_nt: TGTGCCAGCAGTTCCCAACTCCCGACAGGGACTTACACCTTC
cdr3_aa: CASSSQLPTGTYTF

j_call: TRBJ1-1
d_call: TRBD1
v_call: TRBV20-1
clone_size: .
cdr3_nt: TGCAGTGTCAGACAGGGGCTTGTGAACACTGAAGCTTTCTTT
cdr3_aa: CSVRQGLVNTEAFF

j_call: TRBJ1-1
d_call: .
v_call: TRBV4-3
clone_size: .
cdr3_nt: TGCGCCAGCAGCCAAGATTTTCCAGGCGACGAAGCTTTCTTT
cdr3_aa: CASSQDFPGDEAFF

j_call: TRBJ2-2
d_call: .
v_call: TRBV6-5
clone_size: .
cdr3_nt: TGTGCCAGCAGTTGCACCCAGGGGAGCGCGTACACCGGGGAGCTGTTTTTT
cdr3_aa: CASSCTQGSAYTGELFF

j_call: TRBJ1-5
d_call: .
v_call: TRBV6-4
clone_size: .
cdr3_nt: TGTGCCAGCAGTCCCAACAGGGACAATCAGCCCCAGCATTTT
cdr3_aa: CASSPNRDNQPQHF

j_call: TRBJ1-1
d_call: TRBD1
v_call: TRBV7-9
clone_size: .
cdr3_nt: TGTGCCAGCAGCCTAGGGACAGGGAAAAGACAAGCTTTCTTT
cdr3_aa: CASSLGTGKRQAFF

j_call: TRBJ2-3
d_call: .
v_call: TRBV5-6
clone_size: .
cdr3_nt: TGTGCCAGCAGCTTGGGACGGTCATTCACAGATACGCAGTATTTT
cdr3_aa: CASSLGRSFTDTQYF

j_call: TRBJ2-7
d_call: .
v_call: TRBV9
clone_size: many
cdr3_nt: TGTGCCAGCAGCGTAGGGGACGGACCCTACGAGCAGTACTTC
cdr3_aa: CASSVGDGPYEQYF

j_call: TRBJ2-3
d_call: .
v_call: TRBV7-3
clone_size: .
cdr3_nt: TGTGCCAGCAGCCCTTTGGGGCAGAGCACAGATACGCAGTATTTT
cdr3_aa: CASSPLGQSTDTQYF

j_call: TRBJ1-2
d_call: TRBD1
v_call: TRBV2
clone_size: .
cdr3_nt: TGTGCCTGCACCACAGGGACAGTCTATGGCTACACCTTC
cdr3_aa: CACTTGTVYGYTF

j_call: TRBJ2-4
d_call: .
v_call: TRBV20-1
clone_size: .
cdr3_nt: TGCAGTGCCCTACAGCGGGCTCTAGCCAAAAACATTCAGTACTTC
cdr3_aa: CSALQRALAKNIQYF

j_call: TRBJ1-1
d_call: TRBD1
v_call: TRBV29-1
clone_size: .
cdr3_nt: TGCAGCGACCAGGGACAGGGAAACACTGAAGCTTTCTTT
cdr3_aa: CSDQGQGNTEAFF

j_call: TRBJ2-3
d_call: .
v_call: TRBV5-1
clone_size: few
cdr3_nt: TGCGCCAGCAGCTTGGGGCAGGGGCCGAGCACAGATACGCAGTATTTT
cdr3_aa: CASSLGQGPSTDTQYF

j_call: TRBJ1-2
d_call: .
v_call: TRBV18
clone_size: .
cdr3_nt: TGTGCCAGCTCACCACAGACAGGAAGATCGTTATATGGCTACACCTTC
cdr3_aa: CASSPQTGRSLYGYTF

j_call: TRBJ2-1
d_call: .
v_call: TRBV9
clone_size: .
cdr3_nt: TGTGCCAGCAGCGTAGGGGACACGGTCTACAATGAGCAGTTCTTC
cdr3_aa: CASSVGDTVYNEQFF

j_call: TRBJ2-2
d_call: TRBD2
v_call: TRBV5-1
clone_size: .
cdr3_nt: TGCGCCAGCAGCTTGGAGGGCCTAGCGGGCACCGGGGAGCTGTTTTTT
cdr3_aa: CASSLEGLAGTGELFF

j_call: TRBJ2-5
d_call: .
v_call: TRBV10-3
clone_size: many
cdr3_nt: TGTGCCATCAGTGAACGCAGCGGATCTATACGAGGAGGGGAGACCCAGTACTTC
cdr3_aa: CAISERSGSIRGGETQYF

j_call: TRBJ1-1
d_call: .
v_call: TRBV9
clone_size: few
cdr3_nt: TGTGCCAGCGGGGGGGCTCGGAACACTGAAGCTTTCTTT
cdr3_aa: CASGGARNTEAFF

j_call: TRBJ2-3
d_call: .
v_call: TRBV7-2
clone_size: few
cdr3_nt: TGTGCCAGCAGCATCGGTAGGCCAGATACGCAGTATTTT
cdr3_aa: CASSIGRPDTQYF

j_call: TRBJ2-3
d_call: TRBD2
v_call: TRBV5-1
clone_size: many
cdr3_nt: TGCGCCAGCAGCGGCGGACTAGCGGCGACAGATACGCAGTATTTT
cdr3_aa: CASSGGLAATDTQYF

j_call: TRBJ2-3
d_call: .
v_call: TRBV5-1
clone_size: .
cdr3_nt: TGCGCCAGCAGCTTCGCAGGAGAGCACACAGATACGCAGTATTTT
cdr3_aa: CASSFAGEHTDTQYF

j_call: TRBJ1-2
d_call: .
v_call: TRBV7-8
clone_size: .
cdr3_nt: TGTGCCTGCAGCTTAGGGACCCCGGAGGACTATGGCTACACCTTC
cdr3_aa: CACSLGTPEDYGYTF

j_call: TRBJ2-5
d_call: .
v_call: TRBV15
clone_size: .
cdr3_nt: TGTGCCACCAGCAGAGAGGGAGAGACCCAGTACTTC
cdr3_aa: CATSREGETQYF

j_call: TRBJ2-5
d_call: TRBD2
v_call: TRBV20-1
clone_size: once
cdr3_nt: TGCAGTGCCACTAGCGGTACCTACAATGAGCAGTACTTC
cdr3_aa: CSATSGTYNEQYF

j_call: TRBJ2-2
d_call: TRBD1
v_call: TRBV5-4
clone_size: few
cdr3_nt: TGTGCCAGCAGCTTACCGGGACAGGGGGACACCGGGGAGCTGTTTTTT
cdr3_aa: CASSLPGQGDTGELFF

j_call: TRBJ2-7
d_call: .
v_call: TRBV7-2
clone_size: .
cdr3_nt: TGTGCCAGCAGCCTTGTGCAGGGAGCTCGGTACTTC
cdr3_aa: CASSLVQGARYF

j_call: TRBJ2-4
d_call: .
v_call: TRBV7-2
clone_size: .
cdr3_nt: TGTGCCAGCAGCTTAGTAAGTGGAGGAGCCAAAAACATTCAGTACTTC
cdr3_aa: CASSLVSGGAKNIQYF

j_call: TRBJ1-1
d_call: .
v_call: TRBV27
clone_size: .
cdr3_nt: TGTGCCAGCAGTACAAAGGACTGGGAGAGCACTGAAGCTTTCTTT
cdr3_aa: CASSTKDWESTEAFF

j_call: TRBJ1-5
d_call: .
v_call: TRBV27
clone_size: few
cdr3_nt: TGTGCCAGCAGTTTAGATTGGGGAGGGAATCAGCCCCAGCATTTT
cdr3_aa: CASSLDWGGNQPQHF

j_call: TRBJ2-3
d_call: .
v_call: TRBV7-2
clone_size: many
cdr3_nt: TGTGCCAGCAGCTTAGTAGGGGACGCAGATACGCAGTATTTT
cdr3_aa: CASSLVGDADTQYF

j_call: TRBJ1-2
d_call: .
v_call: TRBV6-2/TRBV6-3
clone_size: .
cdr3_nt: TGTGCCAGCAGTGGACGTGCAGGGCAGGACTATGGCTACACCTTC
cdr3_aa: CASSGRAGQDYGYTF

j_call: TRBJ2-2
d_call: TRBD1
v_call: TRBV5-1
clone_size: once
cdr3_nt: TGCGCCAGCAGCTGGATGCCCGACAGGGACACCGGGGAGCTGTTTTTT
cdr3_aa: CASSWMPDRDTGELFF

j_call: TRBJ2-5
d_call: .
v_call: TRBV6-5
clone_size: many
cdr3_nt: TGTGCCAGCAGTTACTCGATGGAGACCCAGTACTTC
cdr3_aa: CASSYSMETQYF

j_call: TRBJ2-5
d_call: .
v_call: TRBV21-1
clone_size: few
cdr3_nt: TGTGCCAGCAGCAAAGTGGAGGACAGGGCCCAAGAGACCCAGTACTTC
cdr3_aa: CASSKVEDRAQETQYF

j_call: TRBJ2-1
d_call: TRBD2
v_call: TRBV7-2
clone_size: .
cdr3_nt: TGTGCCGGCAGCTTAGGGAGCGGGGGGTACAATGAGCAGTTCTTC
cdr3_aa: CAGSLGSGGYNEQFF

j_call: TRBJ2-3
d_call: .
v_call: TRBV15
clone_size: .
cdr3_nt: TGTGCCACCAGCGCGATCAGCACAGATACGCAGTATTTT
cdr3_aa: CATSAISTDTQYF

j_call: TRBJ2-7
d_call: .
v_call: TRBV15
clone_size: .
cdr3_nt: TGTGCCACCAACAGAGATCCCTCGCCGGGATCCTACGAGCAGTACTTC
cdr3_aa: CATNRDPSPGSYEQYF

j_call: TRBJ1-6
d_call: .
v_call: TRBV2
clone_size: .
cdr3_nt: TGTGCCAGCAGTGAACAGCCTAATTCACCCCTCCACTTT
cdr3_aa: CASSEQPNSPLHF

j_call: TRBJ2-7
d_call: .
v_call: TRBV20-1
clone_size: many
cdr3_nt: TGCAGTGCTAGGTCAGCCTACGAGCAGTACTTC
cdr3_aa: CSARSAYEQYF

j_call: TRBJ2-3
d_call: TRBD1
v_call: TRBV12-3/TRBV12-4
clone_size: .
cdr3_nt: TGTGTCAGCAGTCCACGGGACAGGGGGCGATATACGCAGTATTTT
cdr3_aa: CVSSPRDRGRYTQYF

j_call: TRBJ2-1
d_call: .
v_call: TRBV12-3/TRBV12-4
clone_size: .
cdr3_nt: TGTGCCAGCACCACTGAGGGGTTAAAGGATGAGCAGTTCTTC
cdr3_aa: CASTTEGLKDEQFF

j_call: TRBJ1-1
d_call: .
v_call: TRBV12-3/TRBV12-4
clone_size: .
cdr3_nt: TGTGCCAGCAGTTTCGGGGGGCGGTTCACTGAAGCTTTCTTT
cdr3_aa: CASSFGGRFTEAFF

j_call: TRBJ2-1
d_call: .
v_call: TRBV20-1
clone_size: .
cdr3_nt: TGCAGTGCCATGGGGGCTAGCGGATTCCAAGAGACCCAGTTCTTC
cdr3_aa: CSAMGASGFQETQFF

j_call: TRBJ1-2
d_call: TRBD1
v_call: TRBV7-8
clone_size: few
cdr3_nt: TGTGCCAGCAGCGAACGGACAGGGAACTATGGCTACACCTTC
cdr3_aa: CASSERTGNYGYTF

j_call: TRBJ1-5
d_call: TRBD1
v_call: TRBV2
clone_size: .
cdr3_nt: TGTGCCAGCAGTGCGGACAGGGGAGTCGGCCAGCCCCAGCATTTT
cdr3_aa: CASSADRGVGQPQHF

j_call: TRBJ1-2
d_call: TRBD1
v_call: TRBV7-8
clone_size: .
cdr3_nt: TGTGCCAGCAGCCATCCGGGACAGGGACGTGGCTACACCTTC
cdr3_aa: CASSHPGQGRGYTF

j_call: TRBJ2-3
d_call: TRBD1
v_call: TRBV6-5
clone_size: .
cdr3_nt: TGTGCCAGCAGGGGACAGCTGTACACAGATACGCAGTATTTT
cdr3_aa: CASRGQLYTDTQYF

j_call: TRBJ2-7
d_call: TRBD1
v_call: TRBV29-1
clone_size: many
cdr3_nt: TGCAGCGTTGAAGATCGACAGGGGAGAAACGAGCAGTACTTC
cdr3_aa: CSVEDRQGRNEQYF

j_call: TRBJ2-3
d_call: .
v_call: TRBV4-3
clone_size: few
cdr3_nt: TGCGCCAGCAGCCAAGATTTATTAGGGTTGTCCACAGATACGCAGTATTTT
cdr3_aa: CASSQDLLGLSTDTQYF

j_call: TRBJ2-3
d_call: .
v_call: TRBV6-5
clone_size: .
cdr3_nt: TGTGCCAGCAAACTCGTGGTGACGAACGCAGATACGCAGTATTTT
cdr3_aa: CASKLVVTNADTQYF